The present T cell receptor (beta chain) was sequenced within a study of monozygotic twins with inflammatory bowel disease. Findings and limits, study-wide: Repertoire similarity did not differ between concordant and discordant twins, possibly owing to limited power. The authors note that differing immunosuppressive treatments may have added variability to patient repertoires.

Comment on this clonotype: The antigen remains undetermined.

TCRdb reprocessed the 5' RACE reads and reports one entry per CDR3 protein, with no DNA. This sample's clone table lists about 330,000 distinct CDR3 sequences. CDR1 is SQVTM, CDR2 ANQGSEA, per germline. The CDR3 totals 12 residues. This sequence was found in a human donor with ulcerative colitis or Crohn's disease, or a healthy co-twin of an affected twin (not recorded which). The sequencing input was blood. The chain carries TRBV29-1 and TRBJ2-5; no DNA is available, so the TRBD2 call from TCRdb remains unchecked. The CDR3 region is CSPGALQETQYF.